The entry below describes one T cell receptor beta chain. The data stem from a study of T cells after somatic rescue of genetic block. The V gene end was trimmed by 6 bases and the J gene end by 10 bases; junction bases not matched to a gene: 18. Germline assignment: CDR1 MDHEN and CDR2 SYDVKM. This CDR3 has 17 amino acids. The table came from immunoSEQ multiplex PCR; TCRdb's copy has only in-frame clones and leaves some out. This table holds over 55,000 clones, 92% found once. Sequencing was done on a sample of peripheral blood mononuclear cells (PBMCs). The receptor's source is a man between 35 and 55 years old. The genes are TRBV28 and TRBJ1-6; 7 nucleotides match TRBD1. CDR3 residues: CASRYALRGPAGSPLHF. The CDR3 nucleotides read TGTGCCAGCAGATACGCCCTGAGGGGGCCAGCGGGGTCACCCCTCCACTTT.